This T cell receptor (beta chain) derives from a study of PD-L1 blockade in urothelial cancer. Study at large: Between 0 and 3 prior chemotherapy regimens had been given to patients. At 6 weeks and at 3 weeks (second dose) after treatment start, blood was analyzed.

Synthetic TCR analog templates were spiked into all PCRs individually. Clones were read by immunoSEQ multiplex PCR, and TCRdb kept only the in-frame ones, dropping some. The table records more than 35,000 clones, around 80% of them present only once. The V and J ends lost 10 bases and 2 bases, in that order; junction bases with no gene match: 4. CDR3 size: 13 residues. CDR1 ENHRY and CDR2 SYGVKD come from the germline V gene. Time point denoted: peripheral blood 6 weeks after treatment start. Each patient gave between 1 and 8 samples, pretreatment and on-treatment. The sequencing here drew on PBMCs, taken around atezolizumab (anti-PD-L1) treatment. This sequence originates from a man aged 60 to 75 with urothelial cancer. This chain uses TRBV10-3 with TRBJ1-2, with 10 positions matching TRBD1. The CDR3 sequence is CATRDRGNYGYTF. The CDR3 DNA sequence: TGTGCCACCCGGGACAGGGGCAACTATGGCTACACCTTC.